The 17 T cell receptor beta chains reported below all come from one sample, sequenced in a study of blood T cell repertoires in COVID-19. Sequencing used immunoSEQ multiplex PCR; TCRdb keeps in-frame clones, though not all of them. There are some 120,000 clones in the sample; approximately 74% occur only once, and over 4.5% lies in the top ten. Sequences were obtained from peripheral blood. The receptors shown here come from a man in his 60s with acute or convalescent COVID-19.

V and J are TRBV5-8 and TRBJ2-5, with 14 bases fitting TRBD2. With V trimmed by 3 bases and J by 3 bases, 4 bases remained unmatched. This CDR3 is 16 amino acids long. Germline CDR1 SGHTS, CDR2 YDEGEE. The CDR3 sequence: CASSSGTSGSKETQYF. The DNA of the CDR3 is TGTGCCAGCAGCTCGGGGACTAGCGGGAGTAAAGAGACCCAGTACTTC.

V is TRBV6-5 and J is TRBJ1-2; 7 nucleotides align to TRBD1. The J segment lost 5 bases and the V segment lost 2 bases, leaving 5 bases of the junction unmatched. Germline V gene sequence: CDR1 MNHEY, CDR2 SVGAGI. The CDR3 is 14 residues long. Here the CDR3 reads CASSYAGTEYGYTF. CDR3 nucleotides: TGTGCCAGCAGTTACGCCGGGACAGAATATGGCTACACCTTC.

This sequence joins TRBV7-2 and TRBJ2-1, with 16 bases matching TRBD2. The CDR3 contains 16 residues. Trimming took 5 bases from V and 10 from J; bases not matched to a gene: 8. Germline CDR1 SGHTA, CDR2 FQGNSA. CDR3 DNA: TGTGCCAGCAGCCCGGGGACTAGCGGGGGGGCCAACGAGCAGTTCTTC. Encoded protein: CASSPGTSGGANEQFF.

For the CDR3, the DNA is TGCGCCAGCAGCATATTGCCCGGGGGGAACACTGAAGCTTTCTTT. Amino acids: CASSILPGGNTEAFF. The V and J genes are TRBV5-1 and TRBJ1-1, with TRBD1 as a possible D gene (5 bases). V shed 4 bases and J shed 1 base, with 14 bases lying between them. Germline V lookup: CDR1 SGHRS, CDR2 YFSETQ. The CDR3 is made up of 15 amino acids.

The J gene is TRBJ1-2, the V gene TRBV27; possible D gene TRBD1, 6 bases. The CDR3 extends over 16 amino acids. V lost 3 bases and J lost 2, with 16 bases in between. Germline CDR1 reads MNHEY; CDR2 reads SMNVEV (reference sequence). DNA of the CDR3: TGTGCCAGCAGTTTTAAACAGGGTGGGAGAAACTATGGCTACACCTTC. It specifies CASSFKQGGRNYGYTF.

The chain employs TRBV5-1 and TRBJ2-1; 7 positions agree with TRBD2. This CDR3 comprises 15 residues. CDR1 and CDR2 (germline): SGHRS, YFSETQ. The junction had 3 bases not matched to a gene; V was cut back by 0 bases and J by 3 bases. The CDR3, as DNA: TGCGCCAGCAGCTTGGGGACTAGGGACTACAATGAGCAGTTCTTC. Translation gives CASSLGTRDYNEQFF.

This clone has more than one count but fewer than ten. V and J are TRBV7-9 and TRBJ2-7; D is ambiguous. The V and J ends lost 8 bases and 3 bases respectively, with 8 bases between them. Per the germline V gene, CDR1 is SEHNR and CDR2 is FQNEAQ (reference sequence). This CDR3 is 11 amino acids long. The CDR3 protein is CASDGSYEQYF. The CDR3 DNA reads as TGTGCCAGCGATGGCAGCTACGAGCAGTACTTC.

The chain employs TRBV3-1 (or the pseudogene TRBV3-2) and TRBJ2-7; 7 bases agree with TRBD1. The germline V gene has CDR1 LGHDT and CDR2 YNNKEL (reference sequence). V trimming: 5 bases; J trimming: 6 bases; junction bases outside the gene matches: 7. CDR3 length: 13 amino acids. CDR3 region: CASSTRGGSEQYF. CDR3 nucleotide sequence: TGTGCCAGCAGCACAAGAGGGGGCAGCGAGCAGTACTTC.

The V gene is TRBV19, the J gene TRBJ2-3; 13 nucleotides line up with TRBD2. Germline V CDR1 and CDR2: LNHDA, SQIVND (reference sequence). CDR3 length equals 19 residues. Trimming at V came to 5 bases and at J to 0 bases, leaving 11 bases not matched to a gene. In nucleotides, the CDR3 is TGTGCCAGTAGTCCAGCCCGACTAGCGGGAGGTTCAAGCACAGATACGCAGTATTTT. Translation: CASSPARLAGGSSTDTQYF.

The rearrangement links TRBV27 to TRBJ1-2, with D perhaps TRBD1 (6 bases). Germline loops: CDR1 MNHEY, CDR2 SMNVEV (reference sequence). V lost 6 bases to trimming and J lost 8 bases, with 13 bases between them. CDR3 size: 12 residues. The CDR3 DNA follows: TGTGCCAGCAGATCGACAGGCTTAGGCTACACCTTC. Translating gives CASRSTGLGYTF.

Here the CDR3 reads CASSEPRLAYEQYF. CDR3 DNA: TGTGCCAGCAGTGAACCTCGCCTAGCCTACGAGCAGTACTTC. The chain recombines TRBV6-1 with TRBJ2-7; D is unclear. The V end was cut by 2 bases, the J end by 2 bases, with 10 bases between. The CDR3 totals 14 residues. CDR1 is MNHNS and CDR2 is SASEGT in the germline V gene.

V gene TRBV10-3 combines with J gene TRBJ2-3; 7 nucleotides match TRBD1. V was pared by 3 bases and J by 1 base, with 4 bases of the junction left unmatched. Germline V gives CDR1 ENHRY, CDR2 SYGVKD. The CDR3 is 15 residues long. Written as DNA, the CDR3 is TGTGCCATCAGTGATGACGACAGGGGCACAGATACGCAGTATTTT. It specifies CAISDDDRGTDTQYF.

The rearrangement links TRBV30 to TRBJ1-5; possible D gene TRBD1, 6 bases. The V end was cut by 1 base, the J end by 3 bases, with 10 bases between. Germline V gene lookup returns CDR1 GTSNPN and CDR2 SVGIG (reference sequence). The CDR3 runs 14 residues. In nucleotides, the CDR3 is TGTGCCTGGAGTGGATCAGGGGCCAATCAGCCCCAGCATTTT. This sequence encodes CAWSGSGANQPQHF.

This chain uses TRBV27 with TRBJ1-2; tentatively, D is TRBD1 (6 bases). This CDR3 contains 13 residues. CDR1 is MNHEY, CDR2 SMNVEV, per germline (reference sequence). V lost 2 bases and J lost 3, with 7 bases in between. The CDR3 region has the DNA TGTGCCAGCAGTTTAAGACAGGACTATGGCTACACCTTC. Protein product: CASSLRQDYGYTF.

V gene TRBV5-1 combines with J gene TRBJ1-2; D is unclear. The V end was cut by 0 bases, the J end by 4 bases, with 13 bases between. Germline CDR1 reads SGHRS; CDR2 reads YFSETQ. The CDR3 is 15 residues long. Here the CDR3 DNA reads TGCGCCAGCAGCTTGGGGTCAGCCTCTAGCTATGGCTACACCTTC. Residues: CASSLGSASSYGYTF.

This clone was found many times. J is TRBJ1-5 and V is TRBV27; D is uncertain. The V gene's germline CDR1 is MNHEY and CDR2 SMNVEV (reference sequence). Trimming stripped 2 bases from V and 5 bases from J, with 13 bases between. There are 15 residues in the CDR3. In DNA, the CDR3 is TGTGCCAGCAGTTTAGGCAACGGCGGGTATCAGCCCCAGCATTTT. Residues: CASSLGNGGYQPQHF.

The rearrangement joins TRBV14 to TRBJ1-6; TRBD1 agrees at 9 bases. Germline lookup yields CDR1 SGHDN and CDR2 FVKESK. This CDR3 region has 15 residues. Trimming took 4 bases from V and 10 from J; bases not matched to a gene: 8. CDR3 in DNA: TGTGCCAGCAGCCCGGGACAGGGTTGGTACTCACCCCTCCACTTT. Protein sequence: CASSPGQGWYSPLHF.